The source of this TCR beta chain is a study of T cell responses to AZD1222 COVID-19 vaccine. The study, taken as a whole, reports: Of the AZD1222 recipients, only five to seven were seropositive at baseline. None of the repertoires were sampled until the peak T cell response had passed. Reports say nearly half of spike-specific TCRs go after unmutated variant regions.

A word on this clone: Its specificity is not known.

Sequencing was performed with immunoSEQ multiplex PCR; in TCRdb, only in-frame clones are kept and a portion is missing. The sample consists of about 180,000 clones, roughly 92% of them appearing once. The receptor comes from an adult in good health. This material consisted of peripheral blood, taken on day 0 of AZD1222 vaccination.

The CDR3 sequence is CASSSGQGGYEQYF. As DNA, the CDR3 is TGTGCCAGCAGCTCCGGACAGGGGGGATACGAGCAGTACTTC. The V gene is TRBV7-9, the J gene TRBJ2-7; TRBD1 aligns across 10 bases. Germline CDR1 SEHNR, CDR2 FQNEAQ (reference sequence). Unmatched junction bases numbered 4, after V lost 4 bases and J lost 4 bases. The CDR3 loop spans 14 amino acids.